This TCR beta chain originates from a study of beta chain features in type 1 diabetes. Study summary: Patient and healthy donor groups were alike in age, gender and cell yields. General study points: Insertion counts at VDJ junctions were lower in type 1 diabetes patients, who also showed more deletions there.

The authors reverse transcribed all of the isolated RNA, so sequencing captured expressed TCRB transcripts. Produced via immunoSEQ multiplex PCR; TCRdb's table is partial and in-frame only. This sample has over 40,000 clones, with 51% found just once. This CDR3 spans 16 amino acids. J was trimmed by 4 bases and V by 5 bases; bases with no gene match: 9. Germline V gives CDR1 SGHTA, CDR2 FQGNSA. Points on this clone: What it binds is unknown.

CD4+ naive, central memory, regulatory and stem cell-like memory cells were sorted via CD45RO/CCR7/CD25/CD127/CD95/CD27. Material for sequencing was Tregs from blood. The chain is built from TRBV7-2 and TRBJ2-2; 8 nucleotides agree with TRBD1. The TCR comes from a woman aged 18 to 35 in good health. CDR3 nucleotides: TGTGCCAGCAGCCCCGGACAGGGTGGGGGCACCGGGGAGCTGTTTTTT. Its translation is CASSPGQGGGTGELFF. The complete variable domain, with remaining parts taken from reference TRBV7-2 and TRBJ2-2, reads GAGVSQSPSNKVTEKGKDVELRCDPISGHTALYWYRQSLGQGLEFLIYFQGNSAPDKSGLPSDRFSAERTGGSVSTLTIQRTQQEDSAVYLCASSPGQGGGTGELFFGEGSRLTVL.